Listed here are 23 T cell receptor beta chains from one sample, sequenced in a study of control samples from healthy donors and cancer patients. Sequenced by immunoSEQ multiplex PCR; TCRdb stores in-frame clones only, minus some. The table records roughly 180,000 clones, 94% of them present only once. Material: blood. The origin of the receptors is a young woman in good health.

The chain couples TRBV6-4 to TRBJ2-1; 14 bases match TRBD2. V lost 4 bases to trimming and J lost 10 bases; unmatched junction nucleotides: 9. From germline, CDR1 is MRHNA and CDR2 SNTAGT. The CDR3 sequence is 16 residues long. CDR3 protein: CASSATPGLAGDEQFF. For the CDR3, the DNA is TGTGCCAGCAGTGCAACGCCGGGACTAGCGGGGGACGAGCAGTTCTTC.

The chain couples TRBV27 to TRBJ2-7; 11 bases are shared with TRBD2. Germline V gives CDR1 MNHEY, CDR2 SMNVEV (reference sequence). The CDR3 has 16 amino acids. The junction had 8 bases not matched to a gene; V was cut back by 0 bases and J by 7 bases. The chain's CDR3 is CASSLSRTSGPREQYF. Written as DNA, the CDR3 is TGTGCCAGCAGTTTATCAAGGACTAGCGGGCCCCGGGAGCAGTACTTC.

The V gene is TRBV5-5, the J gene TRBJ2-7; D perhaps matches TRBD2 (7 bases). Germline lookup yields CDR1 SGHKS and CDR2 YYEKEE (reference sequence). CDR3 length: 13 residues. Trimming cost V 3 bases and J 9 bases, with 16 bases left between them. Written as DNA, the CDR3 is TGTGCCAGCAGCTGGGGGGGGGCTGAGACGCAGTACTTC. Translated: CASSWGGAETQYF.

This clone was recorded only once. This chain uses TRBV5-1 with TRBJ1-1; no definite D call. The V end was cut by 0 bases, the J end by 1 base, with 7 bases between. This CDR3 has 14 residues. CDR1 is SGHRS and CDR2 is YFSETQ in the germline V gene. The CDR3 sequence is CASSLVTPNTEAFF. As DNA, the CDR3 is TGCGCCAGCAGCTTGGTAACACCGAACACTGAAGCTTTCTTT.

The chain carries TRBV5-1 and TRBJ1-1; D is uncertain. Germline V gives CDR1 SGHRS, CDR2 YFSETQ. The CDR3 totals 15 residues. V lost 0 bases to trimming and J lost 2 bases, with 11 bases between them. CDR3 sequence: CASSLVASSNTEAFF. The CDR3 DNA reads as TGCGCCAGCAGCTTGGTGGCATCCAGCAACACTGAAGCTTTCTTT.

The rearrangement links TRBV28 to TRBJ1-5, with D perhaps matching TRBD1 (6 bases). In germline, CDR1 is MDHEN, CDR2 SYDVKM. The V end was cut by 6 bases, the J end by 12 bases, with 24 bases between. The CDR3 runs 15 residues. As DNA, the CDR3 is TGTGCCAGCAGCCCCCGGGGGGGGGCATATCGCAGCCAGCATTTT. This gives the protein CASSPRGGAYRSQHF.

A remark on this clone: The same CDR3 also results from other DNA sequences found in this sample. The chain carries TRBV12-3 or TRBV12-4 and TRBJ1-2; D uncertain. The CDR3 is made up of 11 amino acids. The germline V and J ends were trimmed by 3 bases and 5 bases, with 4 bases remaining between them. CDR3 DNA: TGTGCCAGCAGTTTTGGGTATGGCTACACCTTC. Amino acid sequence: CASSFGYGYTF.

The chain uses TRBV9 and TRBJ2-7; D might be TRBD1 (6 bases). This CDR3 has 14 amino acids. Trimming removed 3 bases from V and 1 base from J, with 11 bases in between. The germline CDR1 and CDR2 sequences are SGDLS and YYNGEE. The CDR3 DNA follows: TGTGCCAGCAGCGAACAAGGACAGTCCTACGAGCAGTACTTC. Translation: CASSEQGQSYEQYF.

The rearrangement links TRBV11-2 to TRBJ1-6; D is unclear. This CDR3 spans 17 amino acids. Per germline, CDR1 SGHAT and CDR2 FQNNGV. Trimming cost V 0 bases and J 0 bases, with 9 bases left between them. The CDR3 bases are TGTGCCAGCAGCTTAGATAGGAGCAGCTCCTATAATTCACCCCTCCACTTT. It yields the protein CASSLDRSSSYNSPLHF.

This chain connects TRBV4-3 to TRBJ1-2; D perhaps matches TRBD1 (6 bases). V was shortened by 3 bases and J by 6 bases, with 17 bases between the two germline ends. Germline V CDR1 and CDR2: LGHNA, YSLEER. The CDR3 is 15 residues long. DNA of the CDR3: TGCGCCAGCAGCCAGGCCCACAGGGTTGGTCATGGCTACACCTTC. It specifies CASSQAHRVGHGYTF.

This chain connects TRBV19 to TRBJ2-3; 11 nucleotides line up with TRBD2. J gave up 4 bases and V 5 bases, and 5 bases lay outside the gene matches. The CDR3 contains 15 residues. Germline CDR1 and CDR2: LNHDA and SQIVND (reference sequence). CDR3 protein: CASSVLAGGPDTQYF. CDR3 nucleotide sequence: TGTGCCAGTAGTGTATTAGCGGGAGGGCCAGATACGCAGTATTTT.

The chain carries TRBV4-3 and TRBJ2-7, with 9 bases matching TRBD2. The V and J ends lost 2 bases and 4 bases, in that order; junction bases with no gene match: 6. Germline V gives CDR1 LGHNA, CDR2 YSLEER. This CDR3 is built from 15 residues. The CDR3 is CASSQFSGSLYEQYF. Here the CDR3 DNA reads TGCGCCAGCAGCCAATTTAGCGGGAGCTTGTACGAGCAGTACTTC.

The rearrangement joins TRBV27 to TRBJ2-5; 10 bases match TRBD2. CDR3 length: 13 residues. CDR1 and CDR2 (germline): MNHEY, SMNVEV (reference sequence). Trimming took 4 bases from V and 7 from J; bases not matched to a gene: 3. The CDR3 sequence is CASSSGLAMTQYF. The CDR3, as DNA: TGTGCCAGCAGTTCGGGACTAGCGATGACCCAGTACTTC.

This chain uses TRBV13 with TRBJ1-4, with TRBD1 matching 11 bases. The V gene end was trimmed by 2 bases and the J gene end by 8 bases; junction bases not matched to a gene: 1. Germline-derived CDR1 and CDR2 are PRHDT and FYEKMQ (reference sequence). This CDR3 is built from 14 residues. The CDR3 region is CASSLRTGGEKLFF. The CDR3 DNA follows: TGTGCCAGCAGCTTAAGGACAGGGGGCGAAAAACTGTTTTTT.

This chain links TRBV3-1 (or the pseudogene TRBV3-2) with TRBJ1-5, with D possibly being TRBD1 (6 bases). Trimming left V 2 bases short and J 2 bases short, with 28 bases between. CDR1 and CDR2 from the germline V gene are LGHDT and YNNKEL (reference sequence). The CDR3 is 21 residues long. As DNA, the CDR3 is TGTGCCAGCAGCCAAACCGGACAGATATTACCCGCGATTACCGGCAATCAGCCCCAGCATTTT. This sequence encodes CASSQTGQILPAITGNQPQHF.

CDR3 nucleotides: TGTGCCAGCGCTCAGACAGGGAACACTGAAGCTTTCTTT. Amino acids: CASAQTGNTEAFF. The rearrangement joins TRBV6-4 to TRBJ1-1; tentatively, D is TRBD1 (6 bases). V was cut by 8 bases and J by 1 base, with 11 bases left in between. CDR1 is MRHNA, CDR2 SNTAGT, per germline. The length of the CDR3 is 13 residues.

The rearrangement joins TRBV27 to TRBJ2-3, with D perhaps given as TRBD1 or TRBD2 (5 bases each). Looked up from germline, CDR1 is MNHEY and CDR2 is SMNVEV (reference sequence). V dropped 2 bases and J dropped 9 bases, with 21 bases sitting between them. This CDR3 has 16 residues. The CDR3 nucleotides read TGTGCCAGCAGTTTAGGTAGCCGGGACCTATATGACACGCAGTATTTT. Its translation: CASSLGSRDLYDTQYF.

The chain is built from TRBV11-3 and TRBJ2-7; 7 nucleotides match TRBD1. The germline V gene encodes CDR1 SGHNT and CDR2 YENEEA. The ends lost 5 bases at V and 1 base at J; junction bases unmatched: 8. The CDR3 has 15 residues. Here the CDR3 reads CASSRRTGRSYEQYF. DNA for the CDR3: TGTGCCAGCAGCCGAAGGACAGGTCGATCCTACGAGCAGTACTTC.

CDR3 in amino acids: CASSPGDQPQHF. CDR3 DNA sequence: TGTGCCAGCTCACCCGGGGATCAGCCCCAGCATTTT. The V and J genes are TRBV18 and TRBJ1-5; no reliable D call. Trimming left V 3 bases short and J 5 bases short, with 5 bases between. Germline-derived CDR1 and CDR2 are KGHSH and LQKENI. The CDR3 runs 12 residues.

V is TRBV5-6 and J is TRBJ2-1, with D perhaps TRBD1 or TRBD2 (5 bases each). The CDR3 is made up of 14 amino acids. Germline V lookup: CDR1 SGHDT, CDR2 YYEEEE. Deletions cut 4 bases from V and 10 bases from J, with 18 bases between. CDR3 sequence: CASSPAWDGGEQFF. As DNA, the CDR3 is TGTGCCAGCAGCCCCGCGTGGGACGGCGGCGAGCAGTTCTTC.

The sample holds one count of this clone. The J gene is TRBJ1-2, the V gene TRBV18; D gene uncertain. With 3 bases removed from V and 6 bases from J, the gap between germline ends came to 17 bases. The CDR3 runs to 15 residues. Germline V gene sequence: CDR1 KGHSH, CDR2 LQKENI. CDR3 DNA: TGTGCCAGCTCACCCCGAAGCGGGGAGGCTGATGGCTACACCTTC. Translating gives CASSPRSGEADGYTF.

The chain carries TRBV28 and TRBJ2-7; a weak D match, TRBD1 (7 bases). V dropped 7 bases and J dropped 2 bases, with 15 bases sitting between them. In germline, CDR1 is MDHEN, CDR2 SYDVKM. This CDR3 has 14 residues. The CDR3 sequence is CASTIGGTAYEQYF. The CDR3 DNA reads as TGTGCCAGCACCATAGGCGGGACAGCCTACGAGCAGTACTTC.

Here the CDR3 reads CASSSTGSEQYF. CDR3 in DNA: TGTGCCAGCAGCTCTACAGGGTCCGAGCAGTACTTC. The chain has TRBV9 and TRBJ2-7; D is possibly TRBD1 (6 bases). The CDR3 has 12 residues. Germline values: CDR1 SGDLS, CDR2 YYNGEE. Trimming shortened V by 4 bases and J by 6 bases, and 11 bases separated the two germline ends.